The 8 T cell receptor beta chains below were found in one sample sequenced in a study of Ad26.COV2.S vaccination and SARS-CoV-2 variants. Sequenced by immunoSEQ multiplex PCR; TCRdb stores in-frame clones only, minus some. This table holds about 180,000 clones, around nine tenths found once. The sample was peripheral blood, taken after recovery from COVID-19. These receptors were taken from a human donor who had recovered from COVID-19.

This clone was seen once. A junction boundary mismatches the germline segment, possibly from a read error. V gene TRBV4-2 combines with J gene TRBJ2-1, with D possibly TRBD2 on 6 matching bases. Looked up from germline, CDR1 is LGHNA and CDR2 is YNFKEQ. The CDR3 is made up of 13 amino acids. CDR3 DNA: TGTGCCAGCAGCCAAGATCCTGATAGCGGAGTTGTCTTC. As protein: CASSQDPDSGVVF.

This clone was seen a few times. The CDR3 sequence is CASGQGLYEQYF. CDR3 sequence (DNA): TGTGCTAGTGGGCAGGGACTCTACGAGCAGTACTTC. V and J are TRBV12-5 and TRBJ2-7, with D perhaps TRBD2 (6 bases). Germline V gene lookup returns CDR1 LGHNT and CDR2 FRNRAP. The CDR3 has 12 residues. V lost 6 bases and J lost 3, with 9 bases in between.

The J gene is TRBJ1-6, the V gene TRBV7-3, with 7 bases aligning to TRBD1. The CDR3 has 14 amino acids. Germline loops: CDR1 SGHTA, CDR2 FQGTGA. Trimming cost V 5 bases and J 6 bases; bases outside gene matches: 4. CDR3 nucleotide sequence: TGTGCCAGCAGCACGACAGGGCGTAATTCACCCCTCCACTTT. Its protein is CASSTTGRNSPLHF.

The genes are TRBV6-1 and TRBJ2-7, with D unclear. The CDR3 is 13 residues long. Looked up from germline, CDR1 is MNHNS and CDR2 is SASEGT. V was pared by 3 bases and J by 2 bases, with 8 bases between. In nucleotides, the CDR3 is TGTGCCAGCAGTGAGAACGGACCCTACGAGCAGTACTTC. The encoded protein is CASSENGPYEQYF.

The rearrangement links TRBV30 to TRBJ2-3; maybe TRBD2 (5 bases). The CDR3 loop spans 13 amino acids. Germline V gene lookup returns CDR1 GTSNPN and CDR2 SVGIG (reference sequence). Deletions cut 4 bases from V and 1 base from J, with 9 bases between. The CDR3 sequence is CAWNAGGTDTQYF. The CDR3 DNA follows: TGTGCCTGGAACGCGGGCGGCACAGATACGCAGTATTTT.

J is TRBJ2-2 and V is TRBV6-4, with D unresolved. The ends were cut back, 1 base at V and 3 bases at J, with 6 bases in the middle. The CDR3 runs to 14 residues. Germline assignment: CDR1 MRHNA and CDR2 SNTAGT. Here the CDR3 reads CASSDFGDTGELFF. CDR3 coding DNA: TGTGCCAGCAGTGACTTTGGTGACACCGGGGAGCTGTTTTTT.

The chain recombines TRBV5-4 with TRBJ2-7; D ambiguous. The V gene's germline CDR1 is SGHNT and CDR2 YYREEE (reference sequence). V lost 4 bases to trimming and J lost 2 bases, with 7 bases between them. This CDR3 spans 12 amino acids. The CDR3 here is CASSPSAYEQYF. The CDR3 DNA reads as TGTGCCAGCAGCCCCTCCGCCTACGAGCAGTACTTC.

V usage is TRBV13 and J usage is TRBJ2-1, with 15 positions matching TRBD2. This CDR3 is built from 21 residues. Germline lookup yields CDR1 PRHDT and CDR2 FYEKMQ (reference sequence). V lost 5 bases, J lost 5 bases, and 19 bases stayed unmatched. In DNA, the CDR3 is TGTGCCAGCAGCGCCTCAAAAATTACCGGGACTAGCGGGAGGCTAAACAATGAGCAGTTCTTC. Translating gives CASSASKITGTSGRLNNEQFF.